Listed below are T cell receptor beta chains from one sample, sequenced in a study of CD4 T cells in relation to SARS-CoV-2 and coronaviruses. Sequencing was performed with immunoSEQ multiplex PCR; in TCRdb, only in-frame clones are kept and a portion is missing. The repertoire consists of roughly 61,000 clones, with just over 85% occurring once and the leading ten covering roughly 1.4%. Input material: memory CD4+ T cells from PBMCs. These TCRs come from a human donor in good health. Both conserved end residues are part of each CDR3.

CDR3aa	v_gene	j_gene
CASSHSFRGGYNSPLHF	TRBV5-4	TRBJ1-6
CAWSPGTTETQYF	TRBV30	TRBJ2-5
CASRAGQGSFKNTEAFF	TRBV14	TRBJ1-1
CASSQALAGGSYEQYF	TRBV4-1	TRBJ2-7
CASSLGRGQLDTQYF	TRBV5-1	TRBJ2-3
CSVGTGTASQETQYF	TRBV29-1	TRBJ2-5
CASSLEQVYNEQFF	TRBV5-1	TRBJ2-1
CASSIYSIAGSNEKLFF	TRBV19	TRBJ1-4
CASSRGGRASYNEQFF	TRBV6-2/TRBV6-3	TRBJ2-1
CASSFGQGNEKLFF	TRBV5-1	TRBJ1-4
CASSPQGTEAFF	TRBV9	TRBJ1-1
CASSQNAAAGDLYNEQFF	TRBV4-2	TRBJ2-1
CASSEGNLARDRGQPQHF	TRBV2	TRBJ1-5
CATSDVGQGKGNEQYF	TRBV24-1	TRBJ2-7
CASSPRGARNYGYTF	TRBV19	TRBJ1-2
CASSLAMRDQPQHF	TRBV7-9	TRBJ1-5
CASGTQYEQYF	TRBV28	TRBJ2-7
CASSPAASGSTDTQYF	TRBV7-2	TRBJ2-3
CASSQDRRYEQYF	TRBV4-1	TRBJ2-7
CASSQGRDGYTF	TRBV3-1/TRBV3-2	TRBJ1-2
CASSQLSTPSYEQYF	TRBV5-7	TRBJ2-7
CASSTARGTYEQYF	TRBV11-2	TRBJ2-7
CASSPWTGPNTGELFF	TRBV3-1/TRBV3-2	TRBJ2-2
CASSQHGTGQHEQYF	TRBV28	TRBJ2-7
CASSVRPGASTDTQYF	TRBV28	TRBJ2-3
CASSLVSGFAGELFF	TRBV7-9	TRBJ2-2
CASSLRGDLNEKLFF	TRBV5-1	TRBJ1-4
CASSSGGGIGDTQYF	TRBV9	TRBJ2-3
CASSRGTSRETQYF	TRBV7-9	TRBJ2-5
CASSPNYGTSVNF	TRBV3-1/TRBV3-2	TRBJ2-7
CASSQGDRVNSPLHF	TRBV3-1/TRBV3-2	TRBJ1-6
CASSSHSGRAYEQYF	TRBV7-9	TRBJ2-7
CASSFRDREGTQYF	TRBV5-1	TRBJ2-5
CASSLGLQRDTQYF	TRBV5-1	TRBJ2-3
CASSDGLAGQRTQYF	TRBV2	TRBJ2-5
CATSNRGPTDTQYF	TRBV15	TRBJ2-3
CASSDHETGTYEQYF	TRBV25-1	TRBJ2-7
CASSEGGSGNQPQHF	TRBV6-2/TRBV6-3	TRBJ1-5
CATSRDQRWRGETQYF	TRBV15	TRBJ2-5
CAATGNEQYF	TRBV6-5	TRBJ2-7
CASSLSRDRGNTQYF	TRBV28	TRBJ2-3
CASSPVGVRTDTQYF	TRBV7-3	TRBJ2-3
CASSSIRGTGDIQYF	TRBV11-2	TRBJ2-4
CAWTPWYTQETQYF	TRBV30	TRBJ2-5
CASTLTGRSYEQYF	TRBV28	TRBJ2-7
CAWGTAYEQYF	TRBV30	TRBJ2-7
CASSYEGGGARSPLHF	TRBV6-6	TRBJ1-6
CATKSPGQGHQPQHF	TRBV10-3	TRBJ1-5
CASSPRDRVNTEAFF	TRBV18	TRBJ1-1
CASSQGPGREQFF	TRBV3-1/TRBV3-2	TRBJ2-1
CASSLDGQGAREQYF	TRBV5-1	TRBJ2-7
CASSLTGGPPGELFF	TRBV6-5	TRBJ2-2